The 20 T cell receptor beta chains listed next were all sequenced from one sample in a study of blood T cell repertoires in COVID-19. Repertoires were generated with immunoSEQ multiplex PCR, while TCRdb's copy carries only in-frame clones and drops some. The table has fewer than 350,000 clones, roughly 79% seen once. The material sequenced was peripheral blood. The receptors were sampled from a woman aged 55-70 years with active or convalescent COVID-19.

The chain uses TRBV4-1 and TRBJ2-5; D is unresolved. Deletions cut 6 bases from V and 5 bases from J, with 16 bases between. CDR1 and CDR2 from the germline V gene are MGHRA and YSYEKL. The CDR3 length is 14 residues. The CDR3 bases are TGCGCCAGCAGTCCCCGAAATGAGAGGGAGACCCAGTACTTC. It specifies CASSPRNERETQYF.

This chain links TRBV30 with TRBJ2-3; 12 bases agree with TRBD2. V dropped 4 bases and J dropped 1; count of bases not matched to a gene: 15. This CDR3 spans 19 amino acids. Germline-derived CDR1 and CDR2 are GTSNPN and SVGIG (reference sequence). The CDR3 DNA follows: TGTGCCTGGATTCCCGGACTAGCGGGGTCACGACGAGGCACAGATACGCAGTATTTT. This translates into CAWIPGLAGSRRGTDTQYF.

The rearrangement joins TRBV5-1 to TRBJ1-1; D ambiguous. Looked up from germline, CDR1 is SGHRS and CDR2 is YFSETQ. The CDR3 consists of 14 residues. V was clipped by 5 bases and J by 3 bases, with 14 bases between them. The chain's CDR3 is CASSRSRGDTEAFF. The CDR3 bases are TGCGCCAGCAGTCGAAGCCGAGGAGACACTGAAGCTTTCTTT.

This clone was recorded a few times. The gene calls are TRBV6-5 and TRBJ2-7, with 11 bases identical to TRBD1. Germline CDR1 and CDR2: MNHEY and SVGAGI. The V and J ends lost 6 bases and 2 bases, in that order; junction bases with no gene match: 3. There are 14 residues in the CDR3. The DNA of the CDR3 is TGTGCCAGCAGGGACAGGGGGCTAACCTACGAGCAGTACTTC. Its translation is CASRDRGLTYEQYF.

This chain uses TRBV7-2 with TRBJ2-7, with 7 nucleotides matching TRBD1. V dropped 5 bases and J dropped 4; count of bases not matched to a gene: 5. CDR1 SGHTA and CDR2 FQGNSA come from the germline V gene. The CDR3 runs 13 residues. CDR3 DNA sequence: TGTGCCAGCAGCCAACTACAGGGGTACGAGCAGTACTTC. Encoded protein: CASSQLQGYEQYF. Based on the CDR3 plus reference TRBV7-2 and TRBJ2-7, the full variable domain is GAGVSQSPSNKVTEKGKDVELRCDPISGHTALYWYRQSLGQGLEFLIYFQGNSAPDKSGLPSDRFSAERTGGSVSTLTIQRTQQEDSAVYLCASSQLQGYEQYFGPGTRLTVT.

The J gene is TRBJ1-2, the V gene TRBV7-9, with a weak D call TRBD1 (5 bases). Germline V lookup: CDR1 SEHNR, CDR2 FQNEAQ (reference sequence). Trimming stripped 4 bases from V and 2 bases from J, with 11 bases between. The CDR3 extends over 14 amino acids. DNA for the CDR3: TGTGCCAGCAGCTCTGATAGGGGAAACTATGGCTACACCTTC. This encodes CASSSDRGNYGYTF.

The rearrangement joins TRBV4-3 to TRBJ2-1; 9 bases line up with TRBD2. The germline V gene has CDR1 LGHNA and CDR2 YSLEER. The CDR3 covers 16 residues. V dropped 0 bases and J dropped 4; count of bases not matched to a gene: 4. The CDR3 region is CASSQERAGGYNEQFF. The CDR3 DNA is TGCGCCAGCAGCCAAGAGAGAGCGGGGGGTTACAATGAGCAGTTCTTC.

This rearrangement joins TRBV6-5 to TRBJ2-7, with 10 bases that match TRBD1. This CDR3 region has 15 residues. Germline V gives CDR1 MNHEY, CDR2 SVGAGI. Trimming cost V 4 bases and J 3 bases; bases outside gene matches: 6. The CDR3 nucleotides are TGTGCCAGCAGTTCGCGGACAGGGGGTAACTACGAGCAGTACTTC. Translating gives CASSSRTGGNYEQYF.

This clone was detected a few times. This chain connects TRBV27 to TRBJ1-5; D is undetermined. Per the germline V gene, CDR1 is MNHEY and CDR2 is SMNVEV (reference sequence). V was pared by 5 bases and J by 7 bases, with 12 bases between. This CDR3 contains 13 residues. Written as DNA, the CDR3 is TGTGCCAGCAGTAGCCCGGCGGGACAGCCCCAGCATTTT. It is translated as CASSSPAGQPQHF.

The V gene is TRBV7-2, the J gene TRBJ2-3, with TRBD2 identical over 7 bases. CDR1 and CDR2 (germline): SGHTA, FQGNSA. CDR3 length: 14 residues. With V trimmed by 8 bases and J by 2 bases, 7 bases remained unmatched. CDR3 sequence (DNA): TGTGCCAGCCGGTCAGCGGGAATCACAGATACGCAGTATTTT. Its protein product is CASRSAGITDTQYF.

This sequence joins TRBV4-1 and TRBJ2-5, with 8 bases that match TRBD2. This CDR3 region has 12 residues. Germline CDR1 reads MGHRA; CDR2 reads YSYEKL. Trimming took 1 base from V and 12 from J; bases not matched to a gene: 4. The CDR3 coding sequence is TGCGCCAGCAGCCAAGCGGGGGGGGCCGAGTACTTC. The encoded protein is CASSQAGGAEYF.

This chain links TRBV10-2 with TRBJ1-4, with TRBD1 identical over 8 bases. The CDR3 is 14 amino acids. The germline V gene has CDR1 WSHSY and CDR2 SAAADI. V gave up 6 bases and J gave up 4 bases; unmatched junction bases: 4. The CDR3 protein is CASRVDRDNEKLFF. The CDR3 DNA is TGCGCCAGCAGGGTGGACAGGGATAATGAAAAACTGTTTTTT.

The chain uses TRBV10-3 and TRBJ2-7; possible D gene TRBD1, 5 bases. Per germline, CDR1 ENHRY and CDR2 SYGVKD. V lost 3 bases and J lost 5, with 5 bases in between. CDR3 length: 11 amino acids. The CDR3 DNA reads TGTGCCATCAGTGACAGGGACGAGCAGTACTTC. It specifies CAISDRDEQYF.

The V and J genes are TRBV28 and TRBJ2-3, with 9 bases matching TRBD2. Germline CDR1 MDHEN, CDR2 SYDVKM. Germline trimming cut 8 bases from V and 1 base from J; bases unmatched to any gene: 4. This CDR3 has 14 residues. The CDR3 loop reads CASRGGAGTDTQYF. Here the CDR3 DNA reads TGTGCCAGCCGCGGGGGGGCGGGCACAGATACGCAGTATTTT.

The gene calls are TRBV11-2 and TRBJ2-3; TRBD2 aligns across 8 bases. Looked up from germline, CDR1 is SGHAT and CDR2 is FQNNGV. The CDR3 contains 17 residues. V was clipped by 5 bases and J by 2 bases; unmatched bases: 12. DNA for the CDR3: TGTGCCAGCAGCCACTCAGCGGGGGTCCTTTCCACAGATACGCAGTATTTT. Its protein product is CASSHSAGVLSTDTQYF.

The CDR3 reads CASSSWDYPAIQYF. The CDR3 nucleotides read TGTGCCAGCAGCTCCTGGGACTACCCTGCCATTCAGTACTTC. The rearrangement links TRBV5-8 to TRBJ2-4; 7 bases line up with TRBD2. The CDR3 consists of 14 residues. Losses at the gene ends were 3 bases for V and 9 bases for J; bases not matched to a gene: 9. Looked up from germline, CDR1 is SGHTS and CDR2 is YDEGEE.

The chain links TRBV5-1 to TRBJ1-4; the D gene is possibly TRBD1 (6 bases). Trimming left V 5 bases short and J 0 bases short, with 17 bases between. The germline CDR1 and CDR2 sequences are SGHRS and YFSETQ. The CDR3 sequence is 17 residues long. The DNA of the CDR3 is TGCGCCAGCAGTCGGACACAGGGCCCACCAACTAATGAAAAACTGTTTTTT. Amino acid sequence: CASSRTQGPPTNEKLFF.

This clone was recorded once. V gene TRBV3-1 (or the pseudogene TRBV3-2) combines with J gene TRBJ2-3; 8 nucleotides align to TRBD2. V trimming: 0 bases; J trimming: 2 bases; junction bases outside the gene matches: 13. This CDR3 spans 19 amino acids. Per germline, CDR1 LGHDT and CDR2 YNNKEL (reference sequence). The CDR3 DNA follows: TGTGCCAGCAGCCAAGATGGGTTGCGGCGGGGGGCCGACACAGATACGCAGTATTTT. Its translation: CASSQDGLRRGADTDTQYF.

In this sample, this clone turned up a few times. V is TRBV25-1 and J is TRBJ1-3; D may be TRBD1 (5 bases). CDR1 is MGHDK and CDR2 is SYGVNS in the germline V gene. Trimming shortened V by 4 bases and J by 0 bases, and 10 bases separated the two germline ends. This CDR3 region has 15 residues. The CDR3 DNA reads TGTGCCAGCAGTGGGTCAGGGTACTCTGGAAACACCATATATTTT. This translates into CASSGSGYSGNTIYF.

The chain employs TRBV7-8 and TRBJ2-7; tentative D call: TRBD2 (7 bases). The CDR3 runs to 15 residues. V shed 8 bases and J shed 5 bases, with 22 bases lying between them. The germline gives CDR1 SGHVS, CDR2 FQNEAQ. The CDR3 sequence: CASSVRGGAEDEQYF. The CDR3, as DNA: TGTGCCAGCTCCGTTAGGGGGGGGGCGGAGGACGAGCAGTACTTC.